The 18 T cell receptor beta chains below all came from one sample that was sequenced in a study of human T cells and chemical hapten exposure (dated by TCRdb to the early 2020s). The time point label, read with the paper, signifies: patch test 1, 2 weeks after DPC sensitization. Per the publication, the treatment or condition label means: therapeutic diphenylcyclopropenone sensitization with weekly scalp DPC. Receptors were amplified or captured by RACE. Sequencer: NextSeq 500. Clones were called with MiXCR by TCRdb after fastp trimmed the public reads at Q25, and only in-frame beta chains were retained. Entries are consolidated by CDR3 protein sequence, retaining the most common genes and DNA. Counted in this sample were 180,000 or so distinct CDR3 sequences; 20% to 25% of them appeared once. In total, the top ten clones hold about 7% of the sample. The material was whole blood, obtained in connection with sensitization to the hapten diphenylcyclopropenone (DPC). The origin of the receptors is a woman in her forties or fifties with alopecia areata. Some clones in this sample may be carry-over from other donors' samples.

This clonotype showed up just a few times. The rearrangement uses TRBV5-1 and TRBJ2-7; D tentatively fits TRBD1 or TRBD2 (5 bases each). V gave up 0 bases and J gave up 2 bases, with 12 bases separating them. This CDR3 region has 15 residues. CDR1 is SGHRS and CDR2 is YFSETQ in the germline V gene. The CDR3 region is CASSLGGATTYEQYF. CDR3 bases: TGCGCCAGCAGCTTGGGAGGGGCTACTACCTACGAGCAGTACTTC.

The sample holds a few counts of this clonotype. CDR3 sequence reads: CASSEQGAAGNTIYF. The DNA of the CDR3 is TGTGCCAGCAGCGAACAGGGGGCGGCAGGAAACACCATATATTTT. This chain uses TRBV7-9 with TRBJ1-3, with 9 bases aligning to TRBD1. Trimming at V came to 5 bases and at J to 4 bases, leaving 6 bases not matched to a gene. Germline values: CDR1 SEHNR, CDR2 FQNEAQ (reference sequence). The CDR3 sequence is 15 residues long. The variable domain in full, with the rest retrieved from reference TRBV7-9 and TRBJ1-3, is DTGVSQNPRHKITKRGQNVTFRCDPISEHNRLYWYRQTLGQGPEFLTYFQNEAQLEKSRLLSDRFSAERPKGSFSTLEIQRTEQGDSAMYLCASSEQGAAGNTIYFGEGSWLTVV.

The J gene is TRBJ2-7, the V gene TRBV5-1; 8 nucleotides match TRBD1. CDR1 SGHRS and CDR2 YFSETQ come from the germline V gene. The CDR3 length is 13 residues. V dropped 4 bases and J dropped 6; count of bases not matched to a gene: 6. Here the CDR3 DNA reads TGCGCCAGCAGCACGGGACAGGTCGTCGAGCAGTACTTC. Its protein product is CASSTGQVVEQYF.

The chain carries TRBV20-1 and TRBJ2-3, with TRBD2 as a possible D gene (5 bases). CDR1 is DFQATT and CDR2 is SNEGSKA in the germline V gene (reference sequence). V gave up 6 bases and J gave up 1 base, with 8 bases separating them. The CDR3 is made up of 12 amino acids. This CDR3 reads CSAAGGTDTQYF. The CDR3 DNA sequence: TGCAGTGCGGCCGGGGGCACAGATACGCAGTATTTT.

Concerning this clonotype itself: It may be a read error: a sequence one base away is much more abundant. The chain uses TRBV27 and TRBJ1-2; 7 bases are a match to TRBD1. Germline assignment: CDR1 MNHEY and CDR2 SMNVEV (reference sequence). The CDR3 totals 15 residues. The V gene end was trimmed by 1 base and the J gene end by 5 bases; junction bases not matched to a gene: 7. The CDR3 region is CASSLYPTGSYGYTF. In DNA form, the CDR3 reads TGTGCCAGCAGTTTATATCCGACAGGGAGTTATGGCTACACCTTC.

This clonotype was picked up one time. The chain uses TRBV10-3 and TRBJ1-1; D is unresolved. Germline CDR1 reads ENHRY; CDR2 reads SYGVKD. With 3 bases removed from V and 5 bases from J, the gap between germline ends came to 16 bases. The length of the CDR3 is 15 residues. CDR3 bases: TGTGCCATCAGTGAAGGCTTGGGGAATCCAACTGAAGCTTTCTTT. It specifies CAISEGLGNPTEAFF.

J is TRBJ2-7 and V is TRBV5-1; no reliable D call. Trimming cost V 4 bases and J 6 bases, with 11 bases left between them. The germline V gene has CDR1 SGHRS and CDR2 YFSETQ. The CDR3 loop spans 12 amino acids. The CDR3, as DNA: TGCGCCAGCAGCGAGGCATTGGGCGAGCAGTACTTC. This translates into CASSEALGEQYF.

The CDR3 DNA sequence: TGTGCCAGCAGTGATGGAAGAGCCAAAAACATTCAGTACTTC. Its translation: CASSDGRAKNIQYF. This rearrangement joins TRBV2 to TRBJ2-4; D is unclear. V lost 3 bases, J lost 0 bases, and 6 bases lay in between. Germline-derived CDR1 and CDR2 are SNHLY and FYNNEI. This CDR3 is 14 amino acids long.

The CDR3 DNA follows: TGTGCCACCAGTGACCCGCCCTCCAATGAGCAGTTCTTC. Its protein product is CATSDPPSNEQFF. This chain links TRBV24-1 with TRBJ2-1; D unclear. The CDR3 length is 13 residues. CDR1 is KGHDR, CDR2 SFDVKD, per germline. Trimming pared 4 bases from V and 6 bases from J, leaving 9 bases between.

The chain uses TRBV12-3 or TRBV12-4 and TRBJ1-3; no clear D. V lost 5 bases, J lost 2 bases, and 7 bases lay in between. The CDR3 is 13 amino acids. CDR3 in DNA: TGTGCCAGCAGTCTTTCGGCTGGAAACACCATATATTTT. Translation: CASSLSAGNTIYF.

This clonotype rates as medium-sized. CDR3 bases: TGCGCCAGCAGCCAAGGACTAGGGGAAAATAATGAGCAGTTCTTC. Protein sequence: CASSQGLGENNEQFF. V gene TRBV5-1 combines with J gene TRBJ2-1; 7 bases match TRBD2. Germline V gene sequence: CDR1 SGHRS, CDR2 YFSETQ. This CDR3 spans 15 amino acids. V lost 4 bases, J lost 7 bases, and 11 bases stayed unmatched.

This clonotype was counted only a few times. The CDR3 here is CASSLLTNSYEQYF. The CDR3 region has the DNA TGTGCCAGCAGCTTATTGACTAACTCCTACGAGCAGTACTTC. The chain is built from TRBV7-2 and TRBJ2-7, with a tentative D call TRBD2 (5 bases). V shed 2 bases and J shed 0 bases, with 8 bases lying between them. CDR1 and CDR2 from the germline V gene are SGHTA and FQGNSA. The CDR3 length is 14 residues. Using reference TRBV7-2 and TRBJ2-7 for the parts outside the CDR3, the full variable domain is GAGVSQSPSNKVTEKGKDVELRCDPISGHTALYWYRQSLGQGLEFLIYFQGNSAPDKSGLPSDRFSAERTGGSVSTLTIQRTQQEDSAVYLCASSLLTNSYEQYFGPGTRLTVT.

This clonotype has a handful of counts. This chain connects TRBV2 to TRBJ2-1, with TRBD2 matching 11 bases. Germline CDR1 and CDR2: SNHLY and FYNNEI. CDR3 size: 15 residues. J was trimmed by 6 bases and V by 1 base; bases with no gene match: 2. CDR3 DNA sequence: TGTGCCAGCAGTGAAGAACTAGCGGGAGCCAATGAGCAGTTCTTC. This sequence encodes CASSEELAGANEQFF.

The rearrangement joins TRBV6-5 to TRBJ2-1, with D perhaps matching TRBD2 (6 bases). V was trimmed by 6 bases and J by 9 bases, leaving 12 bases between them. The CDR3 spans 12 residues. Germline loops: CDR1 MNHEY, CDR2 SVGAGI. The CDR3 DNA reads as TGTGCCAGCAGCCGGGGAGGCAGTGAGCAGTTCTTC. Translating gives CASSRGGSEQFF.

The chain links TRBV6-5 to TRBJ1-1; tentatively, D is TRBD1 (5 bases). V was cut by 5 bases and J by 4 bases, with 17 bases left in between. The CDR3 length is 15 residues. Looked up from germline, CDR1 is MNHEY and CDR2 is SVGAGI. The chain's CDR3 is CASSPPMGRVTEAFF. Written as DNA, the CDR3 is TGTGCCAGCAGTCCTCCCATGGGGCGGGTCACTGAAGCTTTCTTT.

V gene TRBV27 combines with J gene TRBJ1-1; D uncertain. The V gene's germline CDR1 is MNHEY and CDR2 SMNVEV (reference sequence). The CDR3 extends over 14 amino acids. V dropped 1 base and J dropped 4 bases, with 10 bases sitting between them. The CDR3 loop is CASSLLGRGTEAFF. The CDR3 region has the DNA TGTGCCAGCAGTTTATTGGGTCGGGGCACTGAAGCTTTCTTT.

The CDR3: CSVRPSGFNTGELFF. CDR3 DNA sequence: TGCAGCGTACGTCCTAGCGGGTTTAACACCGGGGAGCTGTTTTTT. The rearrangement joins TRBV29-1 to TRBJ2-2, with 8 bases identical to TRBD2. CDR3 length: 15 residues. Germline lookup yields CDR1 SQVTM and CDR2 ANQGSEA. V lost 6 bases and J lost 2; bases outside the gene matches: 8.

The CDR3 DNA follows: TGCGCCAGCAGCTTGCGAGACACTGAAGCTTTCTTT. It specifies CASSLRDTEAFF. This chain links TRBV5-1 with TRBJ1-1; D uncertain. Between the trimmed V and J ends, which lost 1 base and 3 bases, there was a span of 4 bases. CDR1 and CDR2 from the germline V gene are SGHRS and YFSETQ. This CDR3 contains 12 residues.